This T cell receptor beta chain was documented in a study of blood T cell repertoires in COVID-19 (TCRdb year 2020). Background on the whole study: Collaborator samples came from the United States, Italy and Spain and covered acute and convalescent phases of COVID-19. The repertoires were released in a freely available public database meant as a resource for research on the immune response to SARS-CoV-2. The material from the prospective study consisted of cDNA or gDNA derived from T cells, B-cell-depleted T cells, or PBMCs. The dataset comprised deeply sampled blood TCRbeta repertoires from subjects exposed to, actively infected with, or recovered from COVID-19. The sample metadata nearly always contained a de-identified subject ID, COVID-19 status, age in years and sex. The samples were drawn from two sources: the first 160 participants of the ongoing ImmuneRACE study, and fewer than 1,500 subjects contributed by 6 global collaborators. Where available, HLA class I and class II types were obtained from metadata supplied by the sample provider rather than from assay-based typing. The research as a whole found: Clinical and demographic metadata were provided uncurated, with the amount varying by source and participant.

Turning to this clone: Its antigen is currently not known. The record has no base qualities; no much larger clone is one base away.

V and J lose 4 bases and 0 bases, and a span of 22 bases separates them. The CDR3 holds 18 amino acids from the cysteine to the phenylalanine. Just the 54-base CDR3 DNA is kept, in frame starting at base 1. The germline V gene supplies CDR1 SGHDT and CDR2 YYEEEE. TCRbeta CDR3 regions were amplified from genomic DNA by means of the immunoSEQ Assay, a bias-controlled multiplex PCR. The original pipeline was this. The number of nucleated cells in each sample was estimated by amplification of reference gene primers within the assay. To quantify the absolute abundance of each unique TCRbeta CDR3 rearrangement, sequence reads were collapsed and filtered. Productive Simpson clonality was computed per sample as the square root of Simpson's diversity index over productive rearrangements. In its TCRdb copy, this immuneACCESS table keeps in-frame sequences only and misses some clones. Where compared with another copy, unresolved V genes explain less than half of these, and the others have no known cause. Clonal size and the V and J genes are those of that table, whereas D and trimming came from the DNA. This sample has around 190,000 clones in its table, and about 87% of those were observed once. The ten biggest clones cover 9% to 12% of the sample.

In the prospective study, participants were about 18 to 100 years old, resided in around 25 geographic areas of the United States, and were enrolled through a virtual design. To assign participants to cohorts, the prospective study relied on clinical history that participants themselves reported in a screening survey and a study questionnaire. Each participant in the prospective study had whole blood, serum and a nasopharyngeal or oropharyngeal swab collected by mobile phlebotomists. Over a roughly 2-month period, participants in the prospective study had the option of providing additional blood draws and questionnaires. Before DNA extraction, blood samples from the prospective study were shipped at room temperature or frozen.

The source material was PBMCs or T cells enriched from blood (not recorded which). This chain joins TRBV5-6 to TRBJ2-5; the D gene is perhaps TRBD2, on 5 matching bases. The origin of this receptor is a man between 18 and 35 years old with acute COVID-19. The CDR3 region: CASSPISRPGEYQETQYF. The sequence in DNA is TGTGCCAGCAGCCCCATTTCTAGACCCGGGGAGTACCAAGAGACCCAGTACTTC.